This T cell receptor beta chain was sequenced during a study of long-term antiretroviral therapy in people with HIV. Germline values: CDR1 KGHSH, CDR2 LQKENI. The CDR3 has 15 amino acids. V was clipped by 3 bases and J by 0 bases, with 12 bases between them. Running of the v3.0 immunoSEQ assay took place at survey level. Clones were sequenced by immunoSEQ multiplex PCR, and TCRdb holds only the in-frame ones, with some missing. The repertoire holds approximately 29,000 clones, with 70% to 90% as singletons. The genes are TRBV18 and TRBJ2-7; D is uncertain. This sample comprised unsorted PBMCs, obtained 1.1 years after starting antiretroviral therapy. The receptor's source is a man aged 18-30 years with HIV. This CDR3 reads CASSPPADHSYEQYF. The CDR3 coding sequence is TGTGCCAGCTCACCTCCGGCGGACCACTCCTACGAGCAGTACTTC.